This entry lists 21 T cell receptor beta chains sequenced from one sample in a study of technical replicates of blood from several donors (dated by TCRdb to the late 2010s). Library construction relied on the immunoSEQ multiplex PCR assay. As stored in TCRdb, this immuneACCESS dataset retains in-frame rearrangements with V and J assigned. A fraction of the clones does not appear; measured against another copy, unresolved V genes explain less than half of the discrepancy, and the remainder lacks a known reason. This sample comprises approximately 87,000 clones, approximately 94% of them detected only once. The ten largest clones capture about 0.26% of the sample. Sequenced material: T cells isolated from PBMCs. The origin of the receptors is a human donor in good health.

The chain couples TRBV2 to TRBJ2-7, with 9 bases aligning to TRBD2. V was clipped by 6 bases and J by 8 bases; unmatched bases: 5. Per the germline V gene, CDR1 is SNHLY and CDR2 is FYNNEI. The CDR3 covers 12 residues. CDR3 DNA: TGTGCCAGCAGCTACGGGACTAGCAAGCAGTACTTC. Translation: CASSYGTSKQYF.

The J gene is TRBJ1-1, the V gene TRBV27; TRBD1 might be the D (5 bases). Germline V CDR1 and CDR2: MNHEY, SMNVEV (reference sequence). This CDR3 is built from 13 residues. Trimming took off 6 bases at V and 1 base at J, with 9 bases between the two ends. CDR3 in amino acids: CASRGGRNTEAFF. The CDR3 bases are TGTGCCAGCAGGGGGGGTCGGAACACTGAAGCTTTCTTT.

This chain links TRBV7-9 with TRBJ1-2, with 7 positions matching TRBD1. Germline-derived CDR1 and CDR2 are SEHNR and FQNEAQ (reference sequence). CDR3 length: 15 amino acids. V dropped 1 base and J dropped 7; count of bases not matched to a gene: 9. CDR3 sequence reads: CASSLEGALSSGYTF. CDR3 DNA sequence: TGTGCCAGCAGCTTAGAGGGGGCTCTCTCGAGTGGCTACACCTTC.

This chain joins TRBV10-1 and TRBJ2-2, with D perhaps matching TRBD1 (5 bases). Per the germline V gene, CDR1 is WNHNN and CDR2 is SYGVQD (reference sequence). Trimming removed 10 bases at V and 1 base at J, with 28 bases between. CDR3 length: 19 amino acids. In DNA form, the CDR3 reads TGCGCCAACAGCCTAGAGTTGGTAAGTCCCAGGGTGAACACCGGGGAGCTGTTTTTT. Protein sequence: CANSLELVSPRVNTGELFF.

The genes are TRBV5-1 and TRBJ1-2; tentative D call: TRBD1 (6 bases). Germline V gene data show CDR1 as SGHRS and CDR2 as YFSETQ. V lost 2 bases and J lost 3, with 11 bases in between. The CDR3 length is 14 residues. The CDR3 nucleotides are TGCGCCAGCAGCTTTGACAGGCTTTACTATGGCTACACCTTC. Amino acid sequence: CASSFDRLYYGYTF.

This clone was recorded only once. The rearrangement uses TRBV9 and TRBJ2-5; possibly TRBD2 for D (5 bases). Germline-derived CDR1 and CDR2 are SGDLS and YYNGEE. Trimming removed 0 bases from V and 2 bases from J, with 8 bases in between. The CDR3 spans 14 residues. CDR3 region: CASSVGAAQETQYF. CDR3 nucleotide sequence: TGTGCCAGCAGCGTAGGAGCGGCTCAAGAGACCCAGTACTTC.

The chain couples TRBV14 to TRBJ2-6; TRBD1 matches at 10 bases. V lost 2 bases, J lost 0 bases, and 4 bases stayed unmatched. The CDR3 is 18 residues long. The V gene's germline CDR1 is SGHDN and CDR2 FVKESK. CDR3 nucleotide sequence: TGTGCCAGCAGCCAATGGACAGGGGGTTTCTCTGGGGCCAACGTCCTGACTTTC. Its protein product is CASSQWTGGFSGANVLTF.

This CDR3 is CASSDREPYEQYF. The CDR3 bases are TGTGCCAGCAGCGACCGGGAGCCCTACGAGCAGTACTTC. The V call is TRBV6-1, the J call TRBJ2-7; TRBD2 is a possible D gene (6 bases). V shed 6 bases and J shed 2 bases, with 11 bases lying between them. The CDR3 is 13 residues long. Germline CDR1 reads MNHNS; CDR2 reads SASEGT.

The chain recombines TRBV6-5 with TRBJ2-5; the match to TRBD2 covers 13 bases. Germline lookup yields CDR1 MNHEY and CDR2 SVGAGI. CDR3 length: 14 residues. With 6 bases clipped from V and 2 bases from J, the junction kept 0 bases outside the gene matches. CDR3 nucleotide sequence: TGTGCCAGCAGGACTAGCGGGGGGCAAGAGACCCAGTACTTC. Protein sequence: CASRTSGGQETQYF.

V gene TRBV6-5 combines with J gene TRBJ1-1; D may be TRBD1 (5 bases). CDR1 is MNHEY and CDR2 is SVGAGI in the germline V gene. Trimming left V 2 bases short and J 0 bases short, with 13 bases between. The CDR3 is made up of 16 amino acids. Here the CDR3 reads CASSYKSGRMNTEAFF. The CDR3 DNA follows: TGTGCCAGCAGTTACAAGTCAGGGCGCATGAACACTGAAGCTTTCTTT.

The rearrangement joins TRBV5-1 to TRBJ2-3; TRBD2 matches 13 bases. V lost 9 bases, J lost 3 bases, and 13 bases stayed unmatched. CDR3 length equals 17 residues. From germline, CDR1 is SGHRS and CDR2 YFSETQ. The CDR3 coding sequence is TGCGCCACCTCAAGACTAGCGGGAGGAGGGATGACAGATACGCAGTATTTT. Its protein is CATSRLAGGGMTDTQYF.

V and J are TRBV15 and TRBJ2-1; D unresolved. V lost 1 base and J 9 bases, leaving 13 bases between the germline ends. Germline V gives CDR1 LNHNV, CDR2 YYDKDF (reference sequence). The CDR3 spans 14 residues. The CDR3: CATSRANGGAEQFF. Written as DNA, the CDR3 is TGTGCCACCAGCAGAGCAAACGGCGGTGCTGAGCAGTTCTTC.

V gene TRBV9 combines with J gene TRBJ2-7; possible D gene TRBD1, 6 bases. The germline V gene has CDR1 SGDLS and CDR2 YYNGEE. This CDR3 has 14 amino acids. The V end lost 4 bases, the J end lost 2 bases, and 13 bases lay between the germline ends. The CDR3 is CASSHTGLAYEQYF. The CDR3 DNA reads as TGTGCCAGCAGCCACACAGGGTTGGCCTACGAGCAGTACTTC.

This chain links TRBV5-4 with TRBJ2-2; TRBD2 matches 7 bases. Germline V CDR1 and CDR2: SGHNT, YYREEE (reference sequence). CDR3 length: 15 amino acids. The trim removed 4 bases at V and 1 base at J, leaving 4 bases unmatched. The CDR3 sequence is CASSQGLKNTGELFF. DNA for the CDR3: TGTGCCAGCAGCCAGGGACTAAAGAACACCGGGGAGCTGTTTTTT.

The rearrangement joins TRBV7-9 to TRBJ1-2, with D tentatively TRBD1 (6 bases). Germline CDR1 reads SEHNR; CDR2 reads FQNEAQ (reference sequence). CDR3 length: 14 amino acids. V shed 5 bases and J shed 8 bases, with 18 bases lying between them. CDR3 coding DNA: TGTGCCAGCAGCGTTGTCGGGGGGGCGCGGGGCTACACCTTC. This encodes CASSVVGGARGYTF.

This clone was detected only once. This rearrangement joins TRBV11-1 to TRBJ2-5, with 7 bases that match TRBD2. CDR3 length: 14 amino acids. Unmatched junction bases numbered 3, after V lost 2 bases and J lost 3 bases. CDR1 is SGHAT, CDR2 FQDESV, per germline (reference sequence). This chain's CDR3 is CASSLLGGEETQYF. The CDR3 nucleotides are TGTGCCAGCAGCTTATTGGGGGGGGAAGAGACCCAGTACTTC.

The rearrangement links TRBV18 to TRBJ1-2, with TRBD1 identical over 9 bases. The CDR3 totals 17 residues. CDR1 and CDR2 (germline): KGHSH, LQKENI. V trimming: 3 bases; J trimming: 1 base; junction bases outside the gene matches: 9. The CDR3 sequence is CASSPGRDREFNYGYTF. In nucleotides, the CDR3 is TGTGCCAGCTCACCGGGCAGGGACAGGGAGTTTAACTATGGCTACACCTTC. Together with reference TRBV18 and TRBJ1-2, the CDR3 gives the full variable domain: NAGVMQNPRHLVRRRGQEARLRCSPMKGHSHVYWYRQLPEEGLKFMVYLQKENIIDESGMPKERFSAEFPKEGPSILRIQQVVRGDSAAYFCASSPGRDREFNYGYTFGSGTRLTVV.

In this sample, this clone turned up once. The chain employs TRBV5-1 and TRBJ2-3; TRBD2 aligns across 10 bases. Germline assignment: CDR1 SGHRS and CDR2 YFSETQ. V was clipped by 4 bases and J by 4 bases; unmatched bases: 3. This CDR3 region has 14 residues. CDR3 nucleotide sequence: TGCGCCAGCAGCGTAGGGACTAGCGCAGATACGCAGTATTTT. It yields the protein CASSVGTSADTQYF.

The V and J genes are TRBV7-9 and TRBJ2-2; 7 nucleotides agree with TRBD1. The germline V gene has CDR1 SEHNR and CDR2 FQNEAQ (reference sequence). This CDR3 spans 15 amino acids. V gave up 5 bases and J gave up 1 base; unmatched junction bases: 4. The CDR3 coding sequence is TGTGCCAGCAGCCCCCGGGACAGGAACACCGGGGAGCTGTTTTTT. Encoded protein: CASSPRDRNTGELFF. Together with reference TRBV7-9 and TRBJ2-2, the CDR3 gives the full variable domain: DTGVSQNPRHKITKRGQNVTFRCDPISEHNRLYWYRQTLGQGPEFLTYFQNEAQLEKSRLLSDRFSAERPKGSFSTLEIQRTEQGDSAMYLCASSPRDRNTGELFFGEGSRLTVL.

The chain recombines TRBV9 with TRBJ2-5; 14 positions agree with TRBD2. Trimming at V came to 4 bases and at J to 7 bases, leaving 9 bases not matched to a gene. The CDR3 loop spans 16 amino acids. CDR1 and CDR2 (germline): SGDLS, YYNGEE. The CDR3 region is CASSFGTSGRSGTQYF. The CDR3 DNA sequence: TGTGCCAGCAGCTTCGGGACTAGCGGGAGATCGGGGACCCAGTACTTC.

V usage is TRBV5-1 and J usage is TRBJ2-3; TRBD2 aligns across 8 bases. The CDR3 sequence is 19 residues long. CDR1 is SGHRS and CDR2 is YFSETQ in the germline V gene. With V trimmed by 0 bases and J by 0 bases, 12 bases remained unmatched. CDR3 sequence: CASSLDRRNSGASTDTQYF. The CDR3, as DNA: TGCGCCAGCAGCTTGGACAGACGAAATAGCGGGGCTAGCACAGATACGCAGTATTTT.